Following are 4 T cell receptor beta chains from one sample sequenced in a study of CD8 T cells in Susac syndrome. The RNA, about 0.5 to 1 ug, was put through reverse transcription using random hexamers. Each CDR3 protein gets one entry after TCRdb re-called the immunoSEQ multiplex PCR reads with MiXCR. This sample carries 150,000 to 190,000 distinct CDR3 sequences, approximately 96% of them seen once, and the ten largest clones take 0.16%. Material: CD4+ T cells from PBMCs. Every receptor here comes from a human donor with Susac syndrome.

The V gene is TRBV11-2, the J gene TRBJ2-2; TRBD2 matches at 12 bases. The V segment lost 5 bases and the J segment 8 bases; nucleotides outside the gene matches: 6. The CDR3 is 15 amino acids. Germline values: CDR1 SGHAT, CDR2 FQNNGV. CDR3 loop: CASSLGLAGTGELFF. As DNA, the CDR3 is TGTGCCAGCAGCCTCGGACTAGCGGGGACTGGGGAGCTGTTTTTT.

This chain connects TRBV6-5 to TRBJ2-7, with D perhaps being TRBD1 or TRBD2 (5 bases each). The CDR3 is made up of 14 amino acids. The germline V gene encodes CDR1 MNHEY and CDR2 SVGAGI. V was trimmed by 2 bases and J by 6 bases, leaving 14 bases between them. Here the CDR3 reads CASSYASGTGEQYF. CDR3 bases: TGTGCCAGCAGTTACGCCTCAGGGACGGGCGAGCAGTACTTC.

The chain links TRBV11-2 to TRBJ1-5; no clear D. The CDR3 covers 13 residues. The V and J ends lost 7 bases and 5 bases respectively, with 12 bases between them. Germline assignment: CDR1 SGHAT and CDR2 FQNNGV. For the CDR3, the DNA is TGTGCCAGCACCCAGCACCCTGATCAGCCCCAGCATTTT. Translated: CASTQHPDQPQHF.

The J gene is TRBJ2-5, the V gene TRBV25-1; D is possibly TRBD2 (5 bases). CDR3 length equals 15 residues. V was trimmed by 1 base and J by 5 bases, leaving 14 bases between them. The germline CDR1 and CDR2 sequences are MGHDK and SYGVNS. CDR3: CASSEWRPVGETQYF. The CDR3 coding sequence is TGTGCCAGCAGTGAATGGAGGCCCGTGGGCGAGACCCAGTACTTC.